These 21 T cell receptor beta chains share one sample of origin, sequenced in a study of blood T cell repertoires in COVID-19. Data came from immunoSEQ multiplex PCR; TCRdb stores just in-frame clones and leaves some out. Counted here are 200,000 or so clones, 80% to 85% occurring once; the ten biggest clones make up around 7%. Source material: PBMCs or T cells enriched from blood (not recorded which). All receptors come from a man in his forties who had recovered from COVID-19.

The chain uses TRBV5-6 and TRBJ1-4; 8 nucleotides match TRBD1. The germline CDR1 and CDR2 sequences are SGHDT and YYEEEE. J lost 6 bases, V lost 2 bases, and 6 bases had no gene match. This CDR3 region has 15 residues. The CDR3 spells CASSFWTGWDEKLFF. Here the CDR3 DNA reads TGTGCCAGCAGCTTCTGGACAGGGTGGGATGAAAAACTGTTTTTT.

The chain carries TRBV19 and TRBJ1-5; 9 nucleotides match TRBD1. V was clipped by 7 bases and J by 0 bases; unmatched bases: 10. Germline V CDR1 and CDR2: LNHDA, SQIVND (reference sequence). The CDR3 sequence is 17 residues long. The CDR3 sequence: CASMDRGWGYSNQPQHF. The DNA for the CDR3 is TGTGCCAGTATGGACAGGGGATGGGGCTATAGCAATCAGCCCCAGCATTTT.

In this sample, this clone turned up a few times. The chain uses TRBV5-1 and TRBJ1-1; 12 bases align to TRBD1. Germline-derived CDR1 and CDR2 are SGHRS and YFSETQ. The CDR3 has 17 residues. The trim removed 9 bases at V and 4 bases at J, leaving 16 bases unmatched. The CDR3 region is CATKPGTGGAGSTEAFF. The CDR3 coding sequence is TGCGCCACCAAGCCCGGGACAGGGGGCGCGGGGTCCACTGAAGCTTTCTTT.

The chain uses TRBV3-1 (or the pseudogene TRBV3-2) and TRBJ1-4; D might be TRBD1 (6 bases). The CDR3 sequence is 17 residues long. CDR1 is LGHDT, CDR2 YNNKEL, per germline (reference sequence). V gave up 4 bases and J gave up 2 bases, with 17 bases separating them. Written as DNA, the CDR3 is TGTGCCAGCAGCCTGCTTCTACAGGGTTCCACTAATGAAAAACTGTTTTTT. Its translation is CASSLLLQGSTNEKLFF.

This chain's CDR3 is CASSGGPDQPQHF. Written as DNA, the CDR3 is TGCGCCAGCAGTGGAGGGCCCGATCAGCCCCAGCATTTT. The chain carries TRBV10-2 and TRBJ1-5; D is uncertain. CDR3 length: 13 amino acids. Trimming pared 4 bases from V and 5 bases from J, leaving 9 bases between. The germline CDR1 and CDR2 sequences are WSHSY and SAAADI.

The chain joins TRBV28 to TRBJ1-2, with D perhaps TRBD1 (6 bases). Germline values: CDR1 MDHEN, CDR2 SYDVKM. V lost 5 bases to trimming and J lost 7 bases, with 14 bases between them. The CDR3 spans 13 residues. In nucleotides, the CDR3 is TGTGCCAGCAGTAGCCGGGGGGCGTTTGGCTACACCTTC. It is translated as CASSSRGAFGYTF.

This clone occurred once. The chain employs TRBV6-5 and TRBJ1-4; D gene unclear. Germline V gene sequence: CDR1 MNHEY, CDR2 SVGAGI. The V and J ends lost 4 bases and 3 bases respectively, with 12 bases between them. The CDR3 extends over 15 amino acids. CDR3 amino acids: CASSSGLAANEKLFF. For the CDR3, the DNA is TGTGCCAGCAGTTCTGGACTAGCGGCTAATGAAAAACTGTTTTTT.

This chain joins TRBV5-1 and TRBJ1-2; TRBD1 is a possible D gene (6 bases). CDR3 length: 17 amino acids. Deletions cut 4 bases from V and 0 bases from J, with 19 bases between. The germline CDR1 and CDR2 sequences are SGHRS and YFSETQ. The CDR3 bases are TGCGCCAGCAGCCTTGGACAGATTTTAAGAACTAACTATGGCTACACCTTC. This sequence encodes CASSLGQILRTNYGYTF.

The CDR3, as DNA: TGTGCCAGCAGTGAATCTCAAACAAATGAAAAACTGTTTTTT. Amino acid sequence: CASSESQTNEKLFF. V is TRBV2 and J is TRBJ1-4; D not resolved. Trimming took off 2 bases at V and 5 bases at J, with 9 bases between the two ends. CDR3 length equals 14 residues. In germline, CDR1 is SNHLY, CDR2 FYNNEI.

The chain is built from TRBV5-1 and TRBJ2-7; TRBD1 is a possible D gene (5 bases). The CDR3 has 13 residues. CDR1 and CDR2 (germline): SGHRS, YFSETQ. Trimming removed 2 bases at V and 2 bases at J, with 8 bases between. This CDR3 reads CASSFPGTYEQYF. Here the CDR3 DNA reads TGCGCCAGCAGCTTTCCAGGGACCTACGAGCAGTACTTC.

The CDR3 DNA follows: TGTGCCAGCAGACGCGAGTTGGGGCTAGGCTCACCCCTCCACTTT. Translation gives CASRRELGLGSPLHF. This chain links TRBV28 with TRBJ1-6; possible D gene TRBD1, 5 bases. The germline V and J ends were trimmed by 6 bases and 10 bases, with 19 bases remaining between them. Germline lookup yields CDR1 MDHEN and CDR2 SYDVKM. The CDR3 loop spans 15 amino acids. The full variable domain, with the rest looked up from reference TRBV28 and TRBJ1-6, is DVKVTQSSRYLVKRTGEKVFLECVQDMDHENMFWYRQDPGLGLRLIYFSYDVKMKEKGDIPEGYSVSREKKERFSLILESASTNQTSMYLCASRRELGLGSPLHFGNGTRLTVT.

This rearrangement joins TRBV16 to TRBJ1-2, with 10 bases lining up with TRBD1. There are 15 residues in the CDR3. The germline CDR1 and CDR2 sequences are KGHSY and FQNENV. The trim removed 6 bases at V and 4 bases at J, leaving 8 bases unmatched. The CDR3 coding sequence is TGTGCCAGCAGTTTCCACCGGGACAGGGGCTATGGCTACACCTTC. Its translation: CASSFHRDRGYGYTF.

This chain joins TRBV5-4 and TRBJ1-1; perhaps TRBD1 as D (5 bases). Germline V CDR1 and CDR2: SGHNT, YYREEE (reference sequence). This CDR3 is 15 amino acids long. Trimming cost V 5 bases and J 4 bases, with 18 bases left between them. Here the CDR3 DNA reads TGTGCCAGCAGGCCCGGAGGCGGGGGTGTCACTGAAGCTTTCTTT. Protein: CASRPGGGGVTEAFF.

V gene TRBV2 combines with J gene TRBJ1-6; 8 bases map to TRBD1. CDR1 is SNHLY and CDR2 is FYNNEI in the germline V gene. The CDR3 consists of 15 residues. Trimming took 6 bases from V and 7 from J; bases not matched to a gene: 8. Here the CDR3 reads CASSLGQGSNSPLHF. CDR3 sequence (DNA): TGTGCCAGCAGCCTCGGACAGGGTAGCAATTCACCCCTCCACTTT.

The chain is built from TRBV7-9 and TRBJ1-2; no definite D call. The CDR3 is 13 residues long. Germline lookup yields CDR1 SEHNR and CDR2 FQNEAQ (reference sequence). V lost 5 bases and J 4 bases, leaving 11 bases between the germline ends. DNA of the CDR3: TGTGCCAGCAGCCTTCTAGAGGCCTATGGCTACACCTTC. Translating gives CASSLLEAYGYTF.

This chain joins TRBV10-3 and TRBJ1-3, with no clear D. Germline V gene lookup returns CDR1 ENHRY and CDR2 SYGVKD. The CDR3 runs 12 residues. The V end lost 2 bases, the J end lost 7 bases, and 6 bases lay between the germline ends. The CDR3 sequence: CAISEDSNTIYF. CDR3 coding DNA: TGTGCCATCAGTGAGGACTCGAACACCATATATTTT.

The V call is TRBV30, the J call TRBJ1-2, with a weak D call TRBD1 (6 bases). V was shortened by 8 bases and J by 4 bases, with 11 bases between the two germline ends. CDR1 is GTSNPN and CDR2 is SVGIG in the germline V gene (reference sequence). The CDR3 loop spans 11 amino acids. The CDR3 DNA is TGTGCCCGAGGGGGTTTCTATGGCTACACCTTC. It is translated as CARGGFYGYTF.

This rearrangement joins TRBV2 to TRBJ1-6; D call uncertain. The CDR3 is 13 amino acids. Between the trimmed V and J ends, which lost 10 bases and 8 bases, there was a span of 15 bases. CDR1 and CDR2 (germline): SNHLY, FYNNEI. The CDR3 reads CATRPLPDSPLHF. In DNA form, the CDR3 reads TGTGCCACGCGCCCCCTACCTGATTCACCCCTCCACTTT.

This clone was picked up one time. V gene TRBV11-2 combines with J gene TRBJ2-7; maybe TRBD1 (5 bases). Germline V CDR1 and CDR2: SGHAT, FQNNGV. V was shortened by 5 bases and J by 0 bases, with 11 bases between the two germline ends. This CDR3 comprises 14 residues. The chain's CDR3 is CASSPQVGSYEQYF. CDR3 sequence (DNA): TGTGCCAGCAGCCCACAGGTTGGCTCCTACGAGCAGTACTTC.

This clone appeared once. The rearrangement joins TRBV18 to TRBJ1-2; TRBD1 matches 7 bases. Unmatched junction bases numbered 4, after V lost 1 base and J lost 5 bases. The CDR3 totals 14 residues. Germline lookup yields CDR1 KGHSH and CDR2 LQKENI. The CDR3 DNA is TGTGCCAGCTCACCACAGGGGACAGCTTATGGCTACACCTTC. Its translation: CASSPQGTAYGYTF.

The chain links TRBV15 to TRBJ1-2; 7 bases fit TRBD1. The germline gives CDR1 LNHNV, CDR2 YYDKDF (reference sequence). The V and J ends lost 4 bases and 4 bases, in that order; junction bases with no gene match: 3. This CDR3 contains 13 residues. CDR3 nucleotides: TGTGCCACCAGCATGGACAGGACCTATGGCTACACCTTC. It encodes CATSMDRTYGYTF.